Sequencing of this TCR beta chain was carried out in a study of cytomegalovirus exposure and HLA in healthy donors. Study-wide findings and caveats: Most of the TCR beta V segments (in an earlier analysis) were productive either about 87% or about 30% of the time.

PCR used 60 Vbeta primers and 13 Jbeta primers. The protocol was immunoSEQ multiplex PCR, while the TCRdb copy is restricted to in-frame clones and leaves out a portion. The top ten clones hold 0.26% of a sample with roughly 180,000 clones, roughly 83% of them seen once. To note about this clone: Its antigen is unknown.

Sequenced material: PBMCs. The TCR sequence derives from a boy between 10 and 17 years old in good health and CMV-seronegative.

Written as DNA, the CDR3 is TGCGCCAGCAGCCGGGACAGGGAATTACGTCCGGGACTCTACGAGCAGTACTTC. This translates into CASSRDRELRPGLYEQYF. The chain has TRBV5-1 and TRBJ2-7; 9 bases line up with TRBD1. CDR1 SGHRS and CDR2 YFSETQ come from the germline V gene. The V and J ends lost 4 bases and 3 bases, in that order; junction bases with no gene match: 17. CDR3 length: 18 amino acids.